Below, 10 T cell receptor beta chains from the same sample are listed, as sequenced in a study of cytomegalovirus exposure and HLA in healthy donors. The PCR was carried out with 60 Vbeta primers and 13 Jbeta primers. TCRdb's table, derived via immunoSEQ multiplex PCR, lists solely in-frame clones and lacks some. The table records 120,000 or so clones, roughly 68% of them present only once. The sample was PBMCs. These receptor sequences come from a woman between 50 and 59 years old in good health and CMV-seropositive.

V usage is TRBV19 and J usage is TRBJ1-1; 8 bases align to TRBD1. The CDR3 has 15 residues. Looked up from germline, CDR1 is LNHDA and CDR2 is SQIVND (reference sequence). V trimming: 5 bases; J trimming: 4 bases; junction bases outside the gene matches: 9. The CDR3 nucleotides read TGTGCCAGTAGTGAACCGGGACAGGCACTCACTGAAGCTTTCTTT. Encoded protein: CASSEPGQALTEAFF.

The gene calls are TRBV7-9 and TRBJ1-2; no definite D call. The V end was cut by 4 bases, the J end by 6 bases, with 9 bases between. Germline V lookup: CDR1 SEHNR, CDR2 FQNEAQ (reference sequence). The CDR3 covers 12 residues. CDR3 coding DNA: TGTGCCAGCAGCTCCTCCGGGAATGGCTACACCTTC. Amino acids: CASSSSGNGYTF.

This clone was detected only a few times. J is TRBJ1-4 and V is TRBV6-5, with TRBD1 identical over 8 bases. V lost 7 bases and J lost 7; bases outside the gene matches: 11. Per the germline V gene, CDR1 is MNHEY and CDR2 is SVGAGI. The CDR3 has 15 residues. The CDR3 DNA reads TGTGCCAGCAAGAGAGCAGGGGGCGCCGGTGAAAAACTGTTTTTT. Encoded protein: CASKRAGGAGEKLFF.

The chain recombines TRBV9 with TRBJ2-3; D is perhaps TRBD2 (7 bases). CDR1 and CDR2 (germline): SGDLS, YYNGEE. V lost 0 bases and J lost 5, with 22 bases in between. This CDR3 is built from 18 residues. DNA for the CDR3: TGTGCCAGCAGCGTAGCTTGGGGGGGGCTAGGCAAGGAAGATACGCAGTATTTT. Translation gives CASSVAWGGLGKEDTQYF. The full variable domain, rest sourced from reference TRBV9 and TRBJ2-3, is DSGVTQTPKHLITATGQRVTLRCSPRSGDLSVYWYQQSLDQGLQFLIQYYNGEERAKGNILERFSAQQFPDLHSELNLSSLELGDSALYFCASSVAWGGLGKEDTQYFGPGTRLTVL.

The genes are TRBV5-1 and TRBJ2-7; D might be TRBD2 (6 bases). CDR1 SGHRS and CDR2 YFSETQ come from the germline V gene. The CDR3 sequence is 15 residues long. V was cut by 4 bases and J by 2 bases, with 16 bases left in between. The CDR3 nucleotides read TGCGCCAGCAGCCGGGACTGGGGGAGGACCTACGAGCAGTACTTC. Translated: CASSRDWGRTYEQYF.

This clone was found a few times. The chain employs TRBV5-1 and TRBJ2-2; 10 bases align to TRBD2. The CDR3 contains 17 residues. With 3 bases clipped from V and 3 bases from J, the junction kept 8 bases outside the gene matches. The V gene's germline CDR1 is SGHRS and CDR2 YFSETQ. CDR3 bases: TGCGCCAGCAGCTACCTAACTAGCGGGAAATACACCGGGGAGCTGTTTTTT. Translation: CASSYLTSGKYTGELFF.

The J gene is TRBJ1-2, the V gene TRBV29-1; a possible D gene is TRBD1 (5 bases). V shed 4 bases and J shed 1 base, with 10 bases lying between them. Germline loops: CDR1 SQVTM, CDR2 ANQGSEA. This CDR3 region has 13 residues. CDR3 in DNA: TGCAGCGTTGTTTGGCAGGGTAACTATGGCTACACCTTC. This encodes CSVVWQGNYGYTF.

The CDR3 DNA follows: TGCGCCAGCAGCTTGAGCGACAGGGATGAGCAGTTCTTC. Its translation: CASSLSDRDEQFF. The rearrangement links TRBV5-1 to TRBJ2-1; 7 bases match TRBD1. V lost 1 base to trimming and J lost 8 bases; unmatched junction nucleotides: 3. CDR1 and CDR2 (germline): SGHRS, YFSETQ. CDR3 length: 13 residues.

V and J are TRBV5-4 and TRBJ1-2; perhaps TRBD1 as D (5 bases). In germline, CDR1 is SGHNT, CDR2 YYREEE (reference sequence). The CDR3 is 15 amino acids. V shed 1 base and J shed 1 base, with 11 bases lying between them. CDR3 loop: CASSLRGGGNYGYTF. The CDR3 DNA follows: TGTGCCAGCAGCTTGCGTGGCGGGGGTAACTATGGCTACACCTTC.

The chain joins TRBV5-4 to TRBJ2-7; no firm D call. V was shortened by 0 bases and J by 3 bases, with 7 bases between the two germline ends. Looked up from germline, CDR1 is SGHNT and CDR2 is YYREEE (reference sequence). The CDR3 has 13 residues. As DNA, the CDR3 is TGTGCCAGCAGCTTGGGGAGTAGCTACGAGCAGTACTTC. It codes for CASSLGSSYEQYF.